A selection of T cell receptor beta chains follows, all from one sample in a study of blood T cell repertoires in COVID-19. Sequenced by immunoSEQ multiplex PCR; TCRdb stores in-frame clones only, minus some. The repertoire holds about 220,000 clones, around 80% seen once, with approximately 16% in the top ten. Sequencing was carried out using PBMCs or T cells enriched from blood (not recorded which). Receptor source: a man aged 35-49 years who had recovered from COVID-19. Each CDR3 is given with its conserved first and last residue. The D gene is left open where the match is weak.

- TRBV30 CAWTMQGNEKLFF
- TRBV28 CASGTGFSNQPQHF
- TRBV5-4 CASSLVGGAPGLGKQYF
TRBD2 TRBV6-6 CASSYPSLAGGDEQYF
TRBD1 TRBV11-2 CASSTDRGYGYTF
TRBD2 TRBV28 CASIRSGRPSYEQYF
- TRBV27 CASSSWGEETQYF
TRBD2 TRBV7-9 CASSSPLAGLVDTQYF
TRBD1 TRBV5-1 CASSIGTAYNSPLHF
TRBD1 TRBV5-5 CASSFTPGQDQETQYF
- TRBV4-1 CASSQDWASDYNEQFF
- TRBV3-1/TRBV3-2 CASSPGGYNEQFF
TRBD2 TRBV7-2 CASSSLAGGPYEQYF
- TRBV2 CASGAGIGDYGYTF
- TRBV2 CASREYNEQFF
- TRBV7-8 CASSAAGEQFF
- TRBV19 CASRTGAFASTF
- TRBV28 CASRTQGGEQFF
- TRBV28 CASSLPADSYEAFF
TRBD2 TRBV28 CASSHRFGLVGGEQYF
TRBD2 TRBV5-1 CASSKERGGTGELFF
TRBD1 TRBV4-2 CASSRTGSYEQYF
- TRBV11-2 CASSFRVSYGYTF
- TRBV19 CASSTRPTTEAFF
- TRBV4-2 CASSQEYGGPSYEQYF
TRBD1 TRBV28 CASSVSGQGRNSPLHF
TRBD1 TRBV10-1 CASRVVRDRSHSPLHF
- TRBV30 CAWSPGPGGQPQHF
TRBD1 TRBV19 CASSQDRVGNTGELFF
TRBD1 TRBV2 CASSVGQVNTIYF
- TRBV18 CASSPLPSAQETQYF
TRBD1 TRBV5-1 CASSPDRGLSNSPLHF
- TRBV19 CASSMVRGYEQFF
- TRBV5-1 CASSRPEQGVNEQYF
TRBD1 TRBV7-2 CASSPRTGGPSGYTF
TRBD1 TRBV7-8 CASIGVQGQVSYEQYF
TRBD2 TRBV7-3 CASSGKREEAGELFF
TRBD2 TRBV5-1 CASSLPLTSGAINEQFF
- TRBV11-3 CASSLLRGGGELFF
- TRBV12-3/TRBV12-4 CASSLIGMTEAFF
TRBD2 TRBV18 CASSPGLSTDTQYF
TRBD2 TRBV7-2 CASSLVPAGGVNEQFF
- TRBV7-3 CASSLAPSGADTQYF
TRBD1 TRBV19 CASSSYNRGNTEAFF